This T cell receptor beta chain was captured by sequencing in a study of control samples from healthy donors and cancer patients. This CDR3 region has 13 residues. The germline V gene encodes CDR1 SNHLY and CDR2 FYNNEI. Trimming stripped 7 bases from V and 12 bases from J, with 21 bases between. The protocol was immunoSEQ multiplex PCR, while the TCRdb copy is restricted to in-frame clones and leaves out a portion. The table has roughly 64,000 clones, just over 90% seen once. The receptor was derived from a woman between 45 and 60 years old with colorectal cancer. The sample comprised PBMCs. The chain uses TRBV2 and TRBJ2-5, with D perhaps matching TRBD2 (7 bases). Written as DNA, the CDR3 is TGTGCCAGCAATCTTGGGGGGGCGACGGCAAAGTACTTC. Translating it yields CASNLGGATAKYF. Filled out from reference TRBV2 and TRBJ2-5, the complete variable domain reads EPEVTQTPSHQVTQMGQEVILRCVPISNHLYFYWYRQILGQKVEFLVSFYNNEISEKSEIFDDQFSVERPDGSNFTLKIRSTKLEDSAMYFCASNLGGATAKYFGPGTRLLVL.